The clone carrying this T cell receptor (beta chain) was detected ten times or more. Its matching antigen is unknown. This entry comes from a study of CD8+ T cells in alopecia areata. The length of the CDR3 is 13 residues. Germline V gives CDR1 KGHSH, CDR2 LQKENI. Trimming removed 3 bases from V and 2 bases from J, with 7 bases in between. Study-level points and caveats: Because one nonresponder was included, the link of baseline CD8+ expansion to response is considered uncertain. Affected scalp, especially in alopecia totalis/universalis, had a higher clonality than normal scalp did. A great number of expanded lesional clones endured in scalp and blood during tofacitinib.

Regarding treatment: oral pan-JAK inhibitor, 5-10 mg twice daily. Peripheral blood, together with lesional scalp punch biopsies, was collected from alopecia areata patients. Sequencing templates came from extracted RNA that was reverse transcribed into cDNA. Generated by immunoSEQ multiplex PCR, the TCRdb table keeps only in-frame clones and is missing some. The sample records some 200,000 clones, about 40% being singletons. The specimen comprised CD4+ T cells sorted from blood, sampled at approximately week 36, from a patient treated with tofacitinib. This chain connects TRBV18 to TRBJ1-2; tentatively, D is TRBD1 (5 bases). This TCR derives from a human donor with alopecia areata. The CDR3 region is CASSPNRNYGYTF. The CDR3 nucleotides read TGTGCCAGCTCACCGAACAGGAACTATGGCTACACCTTC.